The 29 T cell receptor beta chains in this list originate from one sample, sequenced in a study of OX40 agonist ivuxolimab in advanced cancers. The method was immunoSEQ multiplex PCR; TCRdb's version includes in-frame clones alone and lacks a portion of them. The sample yields under 150,000 clones, 80% to 90% seen once. The sample was CD4+ or CD8+ T cells sorted from blood, taken in a trial of the OX40 agonist ivuxolimab. The receptors stem from an adult with an advanced solid tumor such as melanoma, head and neck, liver or kidney cancer.

The chain links TRBV27 to TRBJ1-6; D not certain. The CDR3 totals 13 residues. V was shortened by 4 bases and J by 14 bases, with 15 bases between the two germline ends. Germline values: CDR1 MNHEY, CDR2 SMNVEV (reference sequence). CDR3 residues: CASSSIGRSALHF. Here the CDR3 DNA reads TGTGCCAGCAGTTCCATCGGGAGGTCGGCCCTCCACTTT.

The chain combines TRBV2 with TRBJ2-3; weak D call: TRBD1 (5 bases). Per the germline V gene, CDR1 is SNHLY and CDR2 is FYNNEI. The CDR3 has 14 residues. Trimming removed 8 bases at V and 0 bases at J, with 12 bases between. The CDR3 loop reads CASLLYRSTDTQYF. Here the CDR3 DNA reads TGTGCCAGCTTGTTATACAGGAGCACAGATACGCAGTATTTT. The whole variable domain, remainder taken from reference TRBV2 and TRBJ2-3, is EPEVTQTPSHQVTQMGQEVILRCVPISNHLYFYWYRQILGQKVEFLVSFYNNEISEKSEIFDDQFSVERPDGSNFTLKIRSTKLEDSAMYFCASLLYRSTDTQYFGPGTRLTVL.

This chain joins TRBV9 and TRBJ2-3; D is undetermined. The CDR3 covers 14 residues. The V gene's germline CDR1 is SGDLS and CDR2 YYNGEE. The ends were cut back, 4 bases at V and 6 bases at J, with 15 bases in the middle. CDR3 sequence: CASSSDPYGDTQYF. Written as DNA, the CDR3 is TGTGCCAGCAGCTCGGACCCGTACGGGGATACGCAGTATTTT.

The chain employs TRBV2 and TRBJ1-5, with TRBD1 matching 9 bases. Germline-derived CDR1 and CDR2 are SNHLY and FYNNEI. The V gene end was trimmed by 5 bases and the J gene end by 2 bases; junction bases not matched to a gene: 7. There are 16 residues in the CDR3. CDR3 sequence: CASSKTGGGGNQPQHF. The CDR3, as DNA: TGTGCCAGCAGTAAAACAGGGGGCGGTGGCAATCAGCCCCAGCATTTT.

The chain combines TRBV5-1 with TRBJ2-7; D perhaps matches TRBD1 (6 bases). The ends were cut back, 4 bases at V and 5 bases at J, with 16 bases in the middle. CDR1 is SGHRS, CDR2 YFSETQ, per germline. CDR3 length equals 14 residues. The CDR3 coding sequence is TGCGCCAGCAGCGTGACAGGAGGATCCCACGAGCAGTACTTC. The encoded protein is CASSVTGGSHEQYF.

This clone was recorded only once. The rearrangement links TRBV30 to TRBJ2-7; no firm D call. V lost 6 bases to trimming and J lost 0 bases, with 12 bases between them. This CDR3 region has 13 residues. Germline CDR1 is GTSNPN and CDR2 is SVGIG (reference sequence). Here the CDR3 reads CACRPGSSYEQYF. CDR3 sequence (DNA): TGTGCCTGCCGCCCCGGGTCCTCCTACGAGCAGTACTTC. The full variable domain, completed using reference TRBV30 and TRBJ2-7, is SQTIHQWPATLVQPVGSPLSLECTVEGTSNPNLYWYRQAAGRGLQLLFYSVGIGQISSEVPQNLSASRPQDRQFILSSKKLLLSDSGFYLCACRPGSSYEQYFGPGTRLTVT.

The gene calls are TRBV2 and TRBJ2-7, with D perhaps matching TRBD1 or TRBD2 (5 bases each). This CDR3 is 16 amino acids long. CDR1 SNHLY and CDR2 FYNNEI come from the germline V gene. V lost 3 bases to trimming and J lost 2 bases, with 17 bases between them. Here the CDR3 reads CASSELPGPSTYEQYF. The CDR3 DNA reads as TGTGCCAGCAGTGAGTTACCGGGGCCGAGTACCTACGAGCAGTACTTC. The entire variable domain, with the rest obtained from reference TRBV2 and TRBJ2-7, is as follows: EPEVTQTPSHQVTQMGQEVILRCVPISNHLYFYWYRQILGQKVEFLVSFYNNEISEKSEIFDDQFSVERPDGSNFTLKIRSTKLEDSAMYFCASSELPGPSTYEQYFGPGTRLTVT.

As concerns this clone: In the same sample, other DNA sequences code for this CDR3. The chain is built from TRBV28 and TRBJ2-5, with TRBD1 matching 9 bases. The CDR3 has 14 residues. The junction had 5 bases not matched to a gene; V was cut back by 4 bases and J by 5 bases. Germline CDR1 is MDHEN and CDR2 is SYDVKM. The CDR3 sequence: CASSSQGAGETQYF. The DNA for the CDR3 is TGTGCCAGCAGTTCACAGGGGGCGGGGGAGACCCAGTACTTC. Full variable domain (outside the CDR3, taken from reference TRBV28 and TRBJ2-5): DVKVTQSSRYLVKRTGEKVFLECVQDMDHENMFWYRQDPGLGLRLIYFSYDVKMKEKGDIPEGYSVSREKKERFSLILESASTNQTSMYLCASSSQGAGETQYFGPGTRLLVL.

The sample holds a few counts of this clone. The chain carries TRBV7-3 and TRBJ1-1; TRBD1 might be the D (5 bases). The CDR3 covers 13 residues. Trimming shortened V by 5 bases and J by 2 bases, and 9 bases separated the two germline ends. Germline V gene data show CDR1 as SGHTA and CDR2 as FQGTGA. This CDR3 is CASSRGENTEAFF. CDR3 DNA: TGTGCCAGCAGCAGGGGAGAAAACACTGAAGCTTTCTTT.

The chain carries TRBV6-1 and TRBJ2-2, with D perhaps TRBD1 (7 bases). V lost 6 bases and J lost 7, with 18 bases in between. The V gene's germline CDR1 is MNHNS and CDR2 SASEGT. CDR3 size: 15 residues. The CDR3 DNA reads as TGTGCCAGCAGGGGGCGGGACAGACTCGACGGGGAGCTGTTTTTT. Translated, it gives CASRGRDRLDGELFF.

The rearrangement joins TRBV11-2 to TRBJ1-2; 9 bases line up with TRBD1. The V and J ends lost 5 bases and 7 bases, in that order; junction bases with no gene match: 8. This CDR3 has 14 residues. Germline CDR1 reads SGHAT; CDR2 reads FQNNGV. CDR3 nucleotide sequence: TGTGCCAGCAGCCAACAGGGGGCGCAGAGTGGCTACACCTTC. It yields the protein CASSQQGAQSGYTF. Variable domain in full (rest from reference TRBV11-2 and TRBJ1-2): EAGVAQSPRYKIIEKRQSVAFWCNPISGHATLYWYQQILGQGPKLLIQFQNNGVVDDSQLPKDRFSAERLKGVDSTLKIQPAKLEDSAVYLCASSQQGAQSGYTFGSGTRLTVV.

The rearrangement links TRBV19 to TRBJ2-1; a possible D gene is TRBD1 (5 bases). The CDR3 extends over 13 amino acids. CDR1 is LNHDA and CDR2 is SQIVND in the germline V gene (reference sequence). Trimming took off 3 bases at V and 8 bases at J, with 11 bases between the two ends. The CDR3 nucleotides read TGTGCCAGTAGTATTACCAGGGTCTATGAGCAGTTCTTC. Protein sequence: CASSITRVYEQFF.

This rearrangement joins TRBV11-2 to TRBJ1-1; D possibly corresponds to TRBD1 (5 bases). Germline CDR1 and CDR2: SGHAT and FQNNGV. V lost 4 bases and J lost 11, with 23 bases in between. The CDR3 consists of 15 residues. This CDR3 is CASSSPGQRANRAFF. The CDR3 DNA is TGTGCCAGCAGCTCCCCAGGCCAAAGGGCCAACAGGGCTTTCTTT.

The chain is built from TRBV27 and TRBJ2-2; D is unclear. The CDR3 is 11 residues long. V lost 2 bases and J lost 7, with 2 bases in between. Germline-derived CDR1 and CDR2 are MNHEY and SMNVEV (reference sequence). The CDR3 here is CASSLVGELFF. Here the CDR3 DNA reads TGTGCCAGCAGTTTAGTCGGGGAGCTGTTTTTT.

The chain recombines TRBV7-9 with TRBJ2-5; D might be TRBD2 (6 bases). Trimming left V 3 bases short and J 7 bases short, with 15 bases between. The CDR3 contains 14 residues. Germline V lookup: CDR1 SEHNR, CDR2 FQNEAQ (reference sequence). The CDR3 DNA follows: TGTGCCAGCAGCTTTACGCGGGACTCTTGGACCCAGTACTTC. Protein: CASSFTRDSWTQYF.

This chain links TRBV5-1 with TRBJ2-3, with D perhaps assigned TRBD1 or TRBD2 (5 bases each). Germline V gene lookup returns CDR1 SGHRS and CDR2 YFSETQ. The CDR3 sequence is 15 residues long. V gave up 2 bases and J gave up 3 bases, with 13 bases separating them. The DNA for the CDR3 is TGCGCCAGCAGCTTCCCCGGGTGGGGGACAGATACGCAGTATTTT. It is translated as CASSFPGWGTDTQYF.

This chain links TRBV28 with TRBJ1-2; a possible D gene is TRBD1 (6 bases). With 5 bases removed from V and 5 bases from J, the gap between germline ends came to 12 bases. This CDR3 is 13 amino acids long. From germline, CDR1 is MDHEN and CDR2 SYDVKM. This chain's CDR3 is CASSGTGPYGYTF. CDR3 sequence (DNA): TGTGCCAGCAGTGGAACAGGGCCGTATGGCTACACCTTC.

The chain joins TRBV7-2 to TRBJ2-3, with TRBD2 as a possible D gene (5 bases). Germline assignment: CDR1 SGHTA and CDR2 FQGNSA. The CDR3 sequence is 12 residues long. V was pared by 4 bases and J by 8 bases, with 10 bases between. CDR3 DNA sequence: TGTGCCAGCAGCTCGCAACTAGTTACGCAGTATTTT. This translates into CASSSQLVTQYF.

The count of this clone is one. V usage is TRBV7-9 and J usage is TRBJ1-2; D remains unclear. The CDR3 spans 14 residues. Trimming removed 7 bases from V and 2 bases from J, with 14 bases in between. The germline gives CDR1 SEHNR, CDR2 FQNEAQ (reference sequence). The CDR3 DNA is TGTGCCAGCACCTTGAGGGAGGACAACTATGGCTACACCTTC. It translates to CASTLREDNYGYTF.

This clone was picked up a small number of times. J is TRBJ1-2 and V is TRBV28, with TRBD1 as a possible D gene (6 bases). The germline V gene has CDR1 MDHEN and CDR2 SYDVKM. The germline V and J ends were trimmed by 10 bases and 0 bases, with 12 bases remaining between them. This CDR3 is 13 amino acids long. The CDR3 nucleotides read TGTGCCATCCCACAGGGAGCTAACTATGGCTACACCTTC. Residues: CAIPQGANYGYTF.

Written as DNA, the CDR3 is TGTGCCAGCAGTTTAGCGGGGGGGCCTTTAGATGAGCAGTTCTTC. As protein: CASSLAGGPLDEQFF. J is TRBJ2-1 and V is TRBV9; 11 positions agree with TRBD2. Looked up from germline, CDR1 is SGDLS and CDR2 is YYNGEE. V trimming: 5 bases; J trimming: 8 bases; junction bases outside the gene matches: 9. This CDR3 region has 15 residues. The variable domain in full, with the rest retrieved from reference TRBV9 and TRBJ2-1, is DSGVTQTPKHLITATGQRVTLRCSPRSGDLSVYWYQQSLDQGLQFLIQYYNGEERAKGNILERFSAQQFPDLHSELNLSSLELGDSALYFCASSLAGGPLDEQFFGPGTRLTVL.

The rearrangement joins TRBV18 to TRBJ2-7; possible D gene TRBD1, 6 bases. Trimming took off 4 bases at V and 3 bases at J, with 10 bases between the two ends. Germline V gives CDR1 KGHSH, CDR2 LQKENI. CDR3 size: 13 residues. Here the CDR3 reads CASSRSQGYEQYF. The DNA for the CDR3 is TGTGCCAGCTCACGTTCACAGGGCTACGAGCAGTACTTC.

The chain uses TRBV5-6 and TRBJ2-1; D perhaps matches TRBD1 (5 bases). Trimming took 0 bases from V and 5 from J, leaving 15 bases between them. This CDR3 has 16 residues. CDR1 SGHDT and CDR2 YYEEEE come from the germline V gene. The CDR3 sequence is CASSLVAGLLNNEQFF. The CDR3 DNA reads as TGTGCCAGCAGCTTGGTTGCAGGGCTCCTAAACAATGAGCAGTTCTTC.

The chain carries TRBV4-3 and TRBJ1-2; D uncertain. The V gene's germline CDR1 is LGHNA and CDR2 YSLEER. V was cut by 0 bases and J by 8 bases, with 13 bases left in between. The CDR3 contains 14 residues. CDR3 region: CASSQDLTWGGYTF. CDR3 bases: TGCGCCAGCAGCCAAGATTTGACCTGGGGAGGCTACACCTTC.

V and J are TRBV7-2 and TRBJ2-3, with TRBD2 matching over 8 bases. Per the germline V gene, CDR1 is SGHTA and CDR2 is FQGNSA. V trimming: 5 bases; J trimming: 3 bases; junction bases outside the gene matches: 10. CDR3 length equals 16 residues. CDR3 coding DNA: TGTGCCAGCAGCCCCTATCGGGGGGGCCAGACAGATACGCAGTATTTT. Amino acids: CASSPYRGGQTDTQYF.

The chain uses TRBV6-4 and TRBJ2-2; perhaps TRBD1 as D (6 bases). Looked up from germline, CDR1 is MRHNA and CDR2 is SNTAGT. The CDR3 extends over 16 amino acids. V shed 4 bases and J shed 0 bases, with 12 bases lying between them. The CDR3 loop reads CASSAIGTPNTGELFF. The CDR3 DNA reads TGTGCCAGCAGTGCGATTGGGACACCGAACACCGGGGAGCTGTTTTTT.

The chain links TRBV7-2 to TRBJ2-1, with D possibly TRBD1 on 5 matching bases. V was cut by 0 bases and J by 5 bases, with 14 bases left in between. Per the germline V gene, CDR1 is SGHTA and CDR2 is FQGNSA. The CDR3 extends over 16 amino acids. The CDR3, as DNA: TGTGCCAGCAGCTTAGCTCCTTTGGACAAAAACAATGAGCAGTTCTTC. Protein: CASSLAPLDKNNEQFF.

The V gene is TRBV27, the J gene TRBJ2-7; D perhaps matches TRBD2 (7 bases). Per germline, CDR1 MNHEY and CDR2 SMNVEV (reference sequence). Trimming pared 6 bases from V and 7 bases from J, leaving 22 bases between. This CDR3 has 15 residues. CDR3 DNA: TGTGCCAGCAGGCCACCGGGGGGCCCGGCCCGAGAGCAGTACTTC. Translating it yields CASRPPGGPAREQYF.

The V and J genes are TRBV7-3 and TRBJ2-7; D remains ambiguous. The V end was cut by 2 bases, the J end by 5 bases, with 10 bases between. The germline V gene encodes CDR1 SGHTA and CDR2 FQGTGA. CDR3 size: 13 residues. The CDR3 reads CASSLSNWNEQYF. The CDR3 DNA is TGTGCCAGCAGCTTATCCAACTGGAACGAGCAGTACTTC.